In this sample, the clone carrying this T cell receptor (beta chain) turned up once. The data stem from a study of T cell responses to AZD1222 COVID-19 vaccine. Germline V CDR1 and CDR2: SGHAT, FQDESV (reference sequence). V was pared by 5 bases and J by 5 bases, with 6 bases of the junction left unmatched. The CDR3 contains 14 residues. Produced via immunoSEQ multiplex PCR; TCRdb's table is partial and in-frame only. The profile shows about 140,000 clones, approximately 92% of them singletons. This clonotype originated in an adult in good health. This specimen was peripheral blood, taken on day 0 of AZD1222 vaccination. The V call is TRBV11-1, the J call TRBJ1-1; the match to TRBD1 covers 9 bases. CDR3 DNA: TGTGCCAGCAGCAGGACAGGGGCGGGGACTGAAGCTTTCTTT. Protein: CASSRTGAGTEAFF.